This TCR beta chain was profiled in a study of blood T cell repertoires in COVID-19. About the research overall: The United States, Italy and Spain provided the acute and convalescent COVID-19 samples.

Sequencing used immunoSEQ multiplex PCR; TCRdb keeps in-frame clones, though not all of them. The data contain roughly 73,000 clones, 75% to 80% of them seen just once; the ten biggest clones take up roughly a sixth. The V end lost 1 base, the J end lost 2 bases, and 6 bases lay between the germline ends. Germline-derived CDR1 and CDR2 are SGHNT and YENEEA. The CDR3 extends over 15 amino acids. Sample: peripheral blood. The V gene is TRBV11-3, the J gene TRBJ2-6, with D tentatively TRBD1 (6 bases). This receptor was taken from a human donor in a cohort sampled during active COVID-19. CDR3 DNA: TGTGCCAGCAGCTTAGGGGGGCCTGGGGCCAACGTCCTGACTTTC. It is translated as CASSLGGPGANVLTF.